This TCR beta chain stems from a study of early T cells in non-severe SARS-CoV-2 infection. Study overall: With bulk RNA from unsorted whole blood as input, sequencing yielded unpaired chains.

Germline CDR1 DFQATT, CDR2 SNEGSKA (reference sequence). Unmatched junction bases numbered 21, after V lost 2 bases and J lost 5 bases. This CDR3 region has 19 residues. Individual cDNA molecules received unique molecular identifiers during library preparation. TCRdb analysed the 5' RACE reads with MiXCR anew, one entry per CDR3 protein. This sample carries over 95,000 distinct CDR3 sequences, 16% of them seen once, and the ten largest clones take roughly 1.2%. Study-wide results and caveats: The VDJdb matching leaned toward anti-spike CD8 responses and overlooked private and CD4 specificities.

This clonotype was recorded many times. Its antigen remains unknown. The sequencing sample was made of whole blood. The chain combines TRBV20-1 with TRBJ2-5; the match to TRBD2 covers 9 bases. The source is an adult who was a healthcare worker with PCR-confirmed SARS-CoV-2 infection or an uninfected control (not recorded which). In DNA, the CDR3 is TGCAGTGCTAGATTGGGGGCGGCGAGCGGGAGGACTAATCGGGAGACCCAGTACTTC. Residues: CSARLGAASGRTNRETQYF.